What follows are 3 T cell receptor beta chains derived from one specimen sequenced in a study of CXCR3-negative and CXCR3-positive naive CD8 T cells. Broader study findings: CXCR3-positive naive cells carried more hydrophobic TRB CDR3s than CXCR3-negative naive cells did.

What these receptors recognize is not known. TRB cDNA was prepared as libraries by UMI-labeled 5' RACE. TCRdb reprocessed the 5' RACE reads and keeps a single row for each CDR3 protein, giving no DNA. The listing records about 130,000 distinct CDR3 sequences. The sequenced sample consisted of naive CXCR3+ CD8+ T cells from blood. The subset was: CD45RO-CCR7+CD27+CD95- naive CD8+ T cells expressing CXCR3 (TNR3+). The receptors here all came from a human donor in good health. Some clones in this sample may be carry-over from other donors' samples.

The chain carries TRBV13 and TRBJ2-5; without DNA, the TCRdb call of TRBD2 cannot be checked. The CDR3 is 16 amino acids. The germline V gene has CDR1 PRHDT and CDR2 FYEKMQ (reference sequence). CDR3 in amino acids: CASSPAGTSGGETQYF.

This CDR3 reads CASSLAGGYNEQFF. The rearrangement links TRBV27 to TRBJ2-1; TCRdb outputs TRBD2, but without DNA this stays unchecked. The CDR3 runs to 14 residues. Per germline, CDR1 MNHEY and CDR2 SMNVEV (reference sequence).

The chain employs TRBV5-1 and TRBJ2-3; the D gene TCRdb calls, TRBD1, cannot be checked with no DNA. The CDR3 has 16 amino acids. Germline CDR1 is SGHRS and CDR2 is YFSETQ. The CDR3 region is CASSFGTVPSTDTQYF.